Listed below are T cell receptor beta chains from one sample, sequenced in a study of blood T cell repertoires in COVID-19. Repertoires were generated with immunoSEQ multiplex PCR, while TCRdb's copy carries only in-frame clones and drops some. The data contain some 83,000 clones, about 86% of them singletons. The source material was peripheral blood. The receptors come from a man aged 80 or over in a cohort sampled during active COVID-19. Both conserved end residues are part of each CDR3. Each record gives: V gene, D gene, CDR3 length, clone size, J gene, CDR3 protein, CDR3 DNA. D genes are given only for firm matches. Where a row states a size, it is once, few, many or the class of an expanded clone; other rows omit it.

V: TRBV6-2/TRBV6-3
D: NA
length: 16
size: NA
J: TRBJ2-5
CDR3: CASSYPLTGIQETQYF
DNA: TGTGCCAGCAGTTACCCCCTTACGGGAATCCAAGAGACCCAGTACTTC

V: TRBV7-3
D: TRBD1
length: 15
size: NA
J: TRBJ1-2
CDR3: CASSLTQGGLLGYTF
DNA: TGTGCCAGCAGCTTAACGCAGGGGGGTTTGCTTGGCTACACCTTC

V: TRBV28
D: NA
length: 13
size: NA
J: TRBJ2-3
CDR3: CASSLSQTDTQYF
DNA: TGTGCCAGCAGTTTGTCGCAGACAGATACGCAGTATTTT

V: TRBV5-1
D: TRBD1
length: 15
size: NA
J: TRBJ2-5
CDR3: CASSLEGQGRQTQYF
DNA: TGCGCCAGCAGCTTGGAAGGACAGGGGCGACAGACCCAGTACTTC

V: TRBV6-6
D: TRBD1
length: 16
size: NA
J: TRBJ1-2
CDR3: CASSYVGQVNDYGYTF
DNA: TGTGCCAGCAGTTACGTGGGACAGGTTAATGACTATGGCTACACCTTC

V: TRBV24-1
D: NA
length: 16
size: NA
J: TRBJ1-4
CDR3: CATSGPLQGKNEKLFF
DNA: TGTGCCACCAGTGGCCCACTACAGGGCAAAAATGAAAAACTGTTTTTT

V: TRBV10-3
D: TRBD2
length: 15
size: NA
J: TRBJ2-1
CDR3: CAISEGLAGGNEQFF
DNA: TGTGCCATCAGTGAAGGACTAGCGGGGGGGAATGAGCAGTTCTTC

V: TRBV27
D: TRBD1
length: 14
size: few
J: TRBJ1-1
CDR3: CASCNYRGKAEAFF
DNA: TGTGCCAGCTGTAATTACAGGGGTAAAGCTGAAGCTTTCTTT

V: TRBV19
D: TRBD2
length: 16
size: few
J: TRBJ2-5
CDR3: CASSTLAGGTQETQYF
DNA: TGTGCCAGTAGTACACTAGCGGGGGGGACCCAAGAGACCCAGTACTTC

V: TRBV5-1
D: TRBD1
length: 16
size: NA
J: TRBJ2-2
CDR3: CASSLGTGWNTGELFF
DNA: TGCGCCAGCAGCTTGGGGACAGGGTGGAACACCGGGGAGCTGTTTTTT

V: TRBV5-1
D: NA
length: 14
size: NA
J: TRBJ1-1
CDR3: CASSPTSGNTEAFF
DNA: TGCGCCAGCAGCCCGACAAGCGGGAACACTGAAGCTTTCTTT

V: TRBV9
D: TRBD1
length: 17
size: NA
J: TRBJ1-1
CDR3: CASSARDRPDTNTEAFF
DNA: TGTGCCAGCAGCGCCCGGGACAGGCCCGACACGAACACTGAAGCTTTCTTT

V: TRBV7-3
D: TRBD1
length: 18
size: NA
J: TRBJ2-1
CDR3: CASSLHRARGQGANEQFF
DNA: TGTGCCAGCAGCTTACATCGGGCTCGGGGACAGGGGGCCAATGAGCAGTTCTTC

V: TRBV25-1
D: NA
length: 15
size: NA
J: TRBJ2-4
CDR3: CASSDSAEAKNIQYF
DNA: TGTGCCAGCAGTGATTCTGCGGAGGCCAAAAACATTCAGTACTTC

V: TRBV9
D: TRBD2
length: 15
size: once
J: TRBJ2-7
CDR3: CASSVGAGGSYEQYF
DNA: TGTGCCAGCAGTGTGGGAGCGGGGGGAAGCTACGAGCAGTACTTC

V: TRBV2
D: NA
length: 14
size: NA
J: TRBJ1-4
CDR3: CASSVIGDNEKLFF
DNA: TGTGCCAGCAGTGTTATAGGGGATAATGAAAAACTGTTTTTT

V: TRBV3-1/TRBV3-2
D: NA
length: 15
size: NA
J: TRBJ2-1
CDR3: CASSQEPGSYNEQFF
DNA: TGTGCCAGCAGCCAAGAGCCGGGCTCCTACAATGAGCAGTTCTTC

V: TRBV3-1/TRBV3-2
D: TRBD1
length: 14
size: NA
J: TRBJ1-1
CDR3: CASSQGQGRTEAFF
DNA: TGTGCCAGCAGCCAAGGACAGGGGAGGACTGAAGCTTTCTTT

V: TRBV24-1
D: TRBD1
length: 15
size: NA
J: TRBJ2-2
CDR3: CATSDRDRGAGELFF
DNA: TGTGCCACCAGTGACCGGGACAGGGGCGCCGGGGAGCTGTTTTTT

V: TRBV10-3
D: NA
length: 14
size: NA
J: TRBJ1-2
CDR3: CAISPGDLNYGYTF
DNA: TGTGCCATCAGCCCAGGGGATTTGAACTATGGCTACACCTTC

V: TRBV10-3
D: TRBD1
length: 16
size: NA
J: TRBJ2-7
CDR3: CAISAPPGQGDDEQYF
DNA: TGTGCCATCAGCGCACCCCCGGGACAGGGGGACGACGAGCAGTACTTC

V: TRBV5-6
D: NA
length: 16
size: NA
J: TRBJ1-1
CDR3: CASSLQGQIIRAEAFF
DNA: TGTGCCAGCAGCTTGCAGGGTCAAATTATCAGGGCTGAAGCTTTCTTT

V: TRBV18
D: NA
length: 16
size: NA
J: TRBJ1-6
CDR3: CASSPSEAAFNSPLHF
DNA: TGTGCCAGCTCACCATCGGAAGCGGCCTTTAATTCACCCCTCCACTTT

V: TRBV18
D: NA
length: 16
size: NA
J: TRBJ2-1
CDR3: CASSPIQVSSYNEQFF
DNA: TGTGCCAGCTCACCTATCCAGGTTAGCTCCTACAATGAGCAGTTCTTC

V: TRBV27
D: TRBD1
length: 15
size: NA
J: TRBJ1-5
CDR3: CASSSGQGVVQPQHF
DNA: TGTGCCAGCAGTTCGGGACAGGGCGTAGTTCAGCCCCAGCATTTT

V: TRBV6-6
D: NA
length: 12
size: NA
J: TRBJ1-2
CDR3: CASRGDSDGYTF
DNA: TGTGCCAGCAGAGGGGATTCGGATGGCTACACCTTC

V: TRBV11-2
D: TRBD1
length: 14
size: NA
J: TRBJ1-1
CDR3: CASSLAPGGSEAFF
DNA: TGTGCCAGCAGCTTAGCACCAGGGGGCTCTGAAGCTTTCTTT

V: TRBV6-5
D: NA
length: 14
size: few
J: TRBJ1-2
CDR3: CASSPTQGNYGYTF
DNA: TGTGCCAGCAGCCCCACACAGGGCAACTATGGCTACACCTTC